This TCR beta chain is drawn from a study of Ad26.COV2.S vaccination and SARS-CoV-2 variants. Study context: Participant was drawn from the COV1001 Ad26.COV2.S trial arm. In the study, Ad26.COV2.S was injected intramuscularly once, or twice 56 days apart. Study findings and constraints: Vaccinees and placebo recipients showed similar non-spike TCR breadth.

Treatment denoted: about 20 received Ad26.COV2.S at low or high dose, single or two shots; 5 received placebo; per-sample allocation not given. Specimen acquisition occurred on day 63 following the initial vaccine or placebo injection. Vaccination employed an Ad26 vector expressing the Wuhan-strain SARS-CoV-2 spike. Germline values: CDR1 GTSNPN, CDR2 SVGIG (reference sequence). V was cut by 5 bases and J by 7 bases, with 17 bases left in between. The CDR3 spans 13 residues. Note on this clone: The antigen remains undetermined.

Generated by immunoSEQ multiplex PCR, the TCRdb table keeps only in-frame clones and is missing some. The data hold under 400,000 clones, with roughly 84% observed a single time. This sequence joins TRBV30 and TRBJ2-5; a weak D match, TRBD1 (6 bases). Sequencing used peripheral blood, obtained in a trial of Ad26.COV2.S vaccine versus placebo. This TCR derives from a person aged 18-60 years who received the Ad26.COV2.S COVID-19 vaccine or a placebo. The DNA of the CDR3 is TGTGCCTGGGAACTACGGGACAAAGGGACCCAGTACTTC. This encodes CAWELRDKGTQYF. Looking up the rest from reference TRBV30 and TRBJ2-5 gives the full variable domain: SQTIHQWPATLVQPVGSPLSLECTVEGTSNPNLYWYRQAAGRGLQLLFYSVGIGQISSEVPQNLSASRPQDRQFILSSKKLLLSDSGFYLCAWELRDKGTQYFGPGTRLLVL.